The 11 T cell receptor beta chains given below trace back to one sample, sequenced in a study of CD8 T cells in ankylosing spondylitis. TCRdb reprocessed the 5' RACE reads with MiXCR, giving one entry per CDR3 protein. The sample carries over 110,000 distinct CDR3 sequences, roughly 8.4% recorded once. Material for sequencing was synovial fluid, either unsorted or a sorted T cell fraction (not recorded which). All receptors derive from a male donor with ankylosing spondylitis.

This clonotype was seen a handful of times. V gene TRBV2 combines with J gene TRBJ2-2; D is possibly TRBD1 (5 bases). V was pared by 4 bases and J by 4 bases, with 7 bases between. Germline assignment: CDR1 SNHLY and CDR2 FYNNEI. The CDR3 length is 13 residues. The CDR3 reads CASSARVTGELFF. The CDR3 DNA follows: TGTGCCAGCAGTGCCAGGGTCACCGGGGAGCTGTTTTTT.

The V gene is TRBV7-2, the J gene TRBJ1-2; no firm D call. Trimming removed 2 bases from V and 11 bases from J, with 9 bases in between. From germline, CDR1 is SGHTA and CDR2 FQGNSA. The CDR3 is 11 residues long. In DNA form, the CDR3 reads TGTGCCAGCAGCTTATATACTAAGTACACCTTC. Its protein is CASSLYTKYTF. Full variable domain (outside the CDR3, taken from reference TRBV7-2 and TRBJ1-2): GAGVSQSPSNKVTEKGKDVELRCDPISGHTALYWYRQSLGQGLEFLIYFQGNSAPDKSGLPSDRFSAERTGGSVSTLTIQRTQQEDSAVYLCASSLYTKYTFGSGTRLTVV.

The chain links TRBV18 to TRBJ2-3; D remains unclear. The CDR3 length is 17 residues. Trimming removed 1 base from V and 3 bases from J, with 17 bases in between. The germline CDR1 and CDR2 sequences are KGHSH and LQKENI. In nucleotides, the CDR3 is TGTGCCAGCTCACCACGGGGTCCCTCAGTCAAAACAGATACGCAGTATTTT. Its translation: CASSPRGPSVKTDTQYF.

The chain uses TRBV2 and TRBJ1-1, with D tentatively TRBD1 (5 bases). V was trimmed by 8 bases and J by 4 bases, leaving 14 bases between them. CDR3 size: 13 residues. In germline, CDR1 is SNHLY, CDR2 FYNNEI. The CDR3 DNA reads as TGTGCCAGCTGCAGGGTGGAGGGCACTGAAGCTTTCTTT. Protein sequence: CASCRVEGTEAFF.

This clonotype was seen at least ten times. The genes are TRBV10-3 and TRBJ1-2; possibly TRBD1 for D (6 bases). The V gene's germline CDR1 is ENHRY and CDR2 SYGVKD. Trimming removed 0 bases at V and 4 bases at J, with 12 bases between. There are 15 residues in the CDR3. This CDR3 reads CAISESDSRSYGYTF. CDR3 sequence (DNA): TGTGCCATCAGTGAGTCGGACAGCCGGAGCTATGGCTACACCTTC.

This clonotype was counted ten times or more. J is TRBJ2-4 and V is TRBV29-1; D uncertain. CDR1 and CDR2 from the germline V gene are SQVTM and ANQGSEA. Between the trimmed V and J ends, which lost 4 bases and 0 bases, there was a span of 7 bases. This CDR3 contains 13 residues. The CDR3 DNA sequence: TGCAGCGTTGGTACAGTAGCCAAAAACATTCAGTACTTC. Translation: CSVGTVAKNIQYF.

This clonotype appeared many times. The V gene is TRBV4-2, the J gene TRBJ2-3, with 7 positions matching TRBD2. Germline V lookup: CDR1 LGHNA, CDR2 YNFKEQ. This CDR3 has 15 amino acids. With 1 base clipped from V and 4 bases from J, the junction kept 5 bases outside the gene matches. CDR3 amino acids: CASSQGTRTSDTQYF. Here the CDR3 DNA reads TGTGCCAGCAGCCAAGGGACTAGAACCTCAGATACGCAGTATTTT.

This clonotype occurred many times. J is TRBJ2-5 and V is TRBV7-9, with 8 bases that match TRBD2. This CDR3 has 15 residues. J lost 2 bases, V lost 3 bases, and 5 bases had no gene match. Germline-derived CDR1 and CDR2 are SEHNR and FQNEAQ (reference sequence). This CDR3 is CASSLGTSYQETQYF. Here the CDR3 DNA reads TGTGCCAGCAGCTTGGGGACTAGTTATCAAGAGACCCAGTACTTC.

The genes are TRBV5-1 and TRBJ1-1; D may be TRBD1 (5 bases). From germline, CDR1 is SGHRS and CDR2 YFSETQ. Trimming took off 4 bases at V and 1 base at J, with 14 bases between the two ends. This CDR3 is built from 15 residues. The CDR3 protein is CASSPWDGSNTEAFF. The CDR3 DNA reads TGCGCCAGCAGCCCGTGGGACGGATCGAACACTGAAGCTTTCTTT.

The V and J genes are TRBV2 and TRBJ2-6; D unclear. The CDR3 is 14 residues long. Trimming removed 1 base from V and 2 bases from J, with 3 bases in between. The germline CDR1 and CDR2 sequences are SNHLY and FYNNEI. The CDR3 coding sequence is TGTGCCAGCAGTGAAGAGGCTGGGGCCAACGTCCTGACTTTC. Translating gives CASSEEAGANVLTF.

Only a few counts were recorded for this clonotype. V is TRBV24-1 and J is TRBJ2-1, with D perhaps TRBD2 (5 bases). V shed 3 bases and J shed 7 bases, with 15 bases lying between them. This CDR3 comprises 15 residues. Germline values: CDR1 KGHDR, CDR2 SFDVKD. CDR3 DNA sequence: TGTGCCACCAGTGATCCGCGGGTATCGCGAAATGAGCAGTTCTTC. This codes for CATSDPRVSRNEQFF.